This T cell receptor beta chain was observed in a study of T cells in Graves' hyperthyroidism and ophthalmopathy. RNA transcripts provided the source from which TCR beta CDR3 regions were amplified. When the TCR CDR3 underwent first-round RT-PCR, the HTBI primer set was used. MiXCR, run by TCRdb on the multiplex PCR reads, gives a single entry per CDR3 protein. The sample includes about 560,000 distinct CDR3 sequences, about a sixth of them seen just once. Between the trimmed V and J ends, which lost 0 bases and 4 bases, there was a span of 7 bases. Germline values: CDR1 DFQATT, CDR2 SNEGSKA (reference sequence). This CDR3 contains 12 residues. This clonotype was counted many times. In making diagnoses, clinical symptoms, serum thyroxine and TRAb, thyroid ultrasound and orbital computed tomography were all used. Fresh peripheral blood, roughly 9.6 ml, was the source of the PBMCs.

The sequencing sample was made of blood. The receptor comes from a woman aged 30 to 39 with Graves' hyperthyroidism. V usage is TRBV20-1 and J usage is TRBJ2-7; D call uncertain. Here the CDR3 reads CSARESGYEQYF. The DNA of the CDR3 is TGCAGTGCTAGAGAGAGTGGGTACGAGCAGTACTTC.